Below, one T cell receptor beta chain is given with its context. Germline values: CDR1 SGHRS, CDR2 YFSETQ. The J segment lost 4 bases and the V segment lost 0 bases, leaving 3 bases of the junction unmatched. The CDR3 consists of 16 residues. Original data processing: Estimates of nucleated cell counts were drawn from the amplification of reference gene primers. The method was immunoSEQ multiplex PCR; TCRdb's version includes in-frame clones alone and lacks a portion of them. V and J calls and clone size are given by that table; D and trimming were obtained from the DNA. Seen here are about 220,000 clones, approximately 85% observed once, and the top ten hold approximately 4.5%. These data originate in a study of blood T cell repertoires in COVID-19.

This TCR came from a woman in her sixties or seventies with acute or convalescent COVID-19. Source material: peripheral blood. The J gene is TRBJ2-2, the V gene TRBV5-1; 10 nucleotides agree with TRBD2. In DNA, the CDR3 is TGCGCCAGCAGCTTGGCGGCTAGCGGGGGCACCGGGGAGCTGTTTTTT. Amino acid sequence: CASSLAASGGTGELFF.